Listed below are T cell receptor beta chains from one sample, sequenced in a study of blood T cell repertoires in COVID-19. Only in-frame clones appear in the TCRdb table, and some are missing; sequencing was by immunoSEQ multiplex PCR. The data hold about 70,000 clones, with around 88% observed a single time. Sequencing used peripheral blood. Receptors originate from a human donor in a cohort sampled during active COVID-19. Both conserved end residues are part of each CDR3. A D gene is named only where the DNA matches it firmly. Not all rows give a size; the values are once, few, many and, for expanded clones, a class.

DNA: TGTGCCAGCAGTACCGGTGGGGGGGCAGGGGCCTACAATGAGCAGTTCTTC
CDR3: CASSTGGGAGAYNEQFF
V: TRBV28
J: TRBJ2-1
size: .
D: .

DNA: TGTGCCAGCAGCTTGATCCTCGGGGGGCTAGCCAAAAACATTCAGTACTTC
CDR3: CASSLILGGLAKNIQYF
V: TRBV5-8
J: TRBJ2-4
size: .
D: .

DNA: TGCGCCAGCAGCCCTCGGACAGGGAGGGACACCGGGGAGCTGTTTTTT
CDR3: CASSPRTGRDTGELFF
V: TRBV5-1
J: TRBJ2-2
size: .
D: .

DNA: TGTGCCAGCAGTCTACAGGGGTCCCAGCCCCAGCATTTT
CDR3: CASSLQGSQPQHF
V: TRBV12-3/TRBV12-4
J: TRBJ1-5
size: once
D: TRBD1

DNA: TGCGCCAGCAGCCAAGAGGGGACAGGGGGGTATGATGAGCAGTTCTTC
CDR3: CASSQEGTGGYDEQFF
V: TRBV4-3
J: TRBJ2-1
size: .
D: TRBD1

DNA: TGTGCCAGCAGTTCTGGACAGGGGCAAGAGACCCAGTACTTC
CDR3: CASSSGQGQETQYF
V: TRBV6-6
J: TRBJ2-5
size: .
D: TRBD1

DNA: TGTGCCAGCATTAGAGACAGTTCTAACTATGGCTACACCTTC
CDR3: CASIRDSSNYGYTF
V: TRBV6-5
J: TRBJ1-2
size: .
D: .

DNA: TGTGCCAGCAGCTCCACCGGGACAGTGAGCACTGAAGCTTTCTTT
CDR3: CASSSTGTVSTEAFF
V: TRBV7-2
J: TRBJ1-1
size: .
D: TRBD1

DNA: TGTGCCTCCCAAAGGGGTAGCTCCTACGAGCAGTACTTC
CDR3: CASQRGSSYEQYF
V: TRBV7-2
J: TRBJ2-7
size: .
D: .

DNA: TGTGCCAGCTCATCGACAGTGAACACTGAAGCTTTCTTT
CDR3: CASSSTVNTEAFF
V: TRBV18
J: TRBJ1-1
size: .
D: .

DNA: TGTGCCAGCAGTGAAGTGTGGGGGGGCGCTAACTATGGCTACACCTTC
CDR3: CASSEVWGGANYGYTF
V: TRBV6-1
J: TRBJ1-2
size: .
D: .

DNA: TGTGCCAGTAGTATTTCCATGGCGGGGGCCTCTACAGTTACGCAGTATTTT
CDR3: CASSISMAGASTVTQYF
V: TRBV19
J: TRBJ2-3
size: .
D: .

DNA: TGTGCCAGCAGCTTAGGGGGACTAGCGGGGGTTGGGATCTTC
CDR3: CASSLGGLAGVGIF
V: TRBV7-8
J: TRBJ2-1
size: .
D: TRBD2

DNA: TGCGCCAGCAAAGAAGTGGGTTCGGGGGGCGAGCAGTACTTC
CDR3: CASKEVGSGGEQYF
V: TRBV10-2
J: TRBJ2-7
size: .
D: TRBD2

DNA: TGTGCCAGTAGTACCCCCGCCCGGCTGGAGCCTGGGGCCAACGTCCTGACTTTC
CDR3: CASSTPARLEPGANVLTF
V: TRBV19
J: TRBJ2-6
size: .
D: .

DNA: TGCGCCAGCAGCCAAGTTGGGGCGAGGGGGCTTGGCACAGATACGCAGTATTTT
CDR3: CASSQVGARGLGTDTQYF
V: TRBV4-1
J: TRBJ2-3
size: once
D: TRBD1

DNA: TGTGCCAGCTCACCACGACAGGGGGCGGAGGGCTACACCTTC
CDR3: CASSPRQGAEGYTF
V: TRBV18
J: TRBJ1-2
size: .
D: TRBD1

DNA: TGTGCCAGCAGCCGGGACAGGACCCCAGGGGAGCAGTACTTC
CDR3: CASSRDRTPGEQYF
V: TRBV11-3
J: TRBJ2-7
size: .
D: TRBD1

DNA: TGTGCCAGCAGCGCAGGGTTTGGCAATCAGCCCCAGCATTTT
CDR3: CASSAGFGNQPQHF
V: TRBV6-5
J: TRBJ1-5
size: few
D: .

DNA: TGTGCCACCAGCAGAGATCGCGCCACAGATACGCAGTATTTT
CDR3: CATSRDRATDTQYF
V: TRBV15
J: TRBJ2-3
size: .
D: .

DNA: TGTGCCAGCTCACCGCGGGGTAATAGCGGGGGGCATGAGCAGTTCTTC
CDR3: CASSPRGNSGGHEQFF
V: TRBV18
J: TRBJ2-1
size: .
D: TRBD2

DNA: TGTGCCAGCAGCCAGGGCGGGGCCGATAATGAAAAACTGTTTTTT
CDR3: CASSQGGADNEKLFF
V: TRBV9
J: TRBJ1-4
size: .
D: .

DNA: TGTGCCAGTAGTCCGACGGGGGGGGCAGGCAAGACCCAGCATTTT
CDR3: CASSPTGGAGKTQHF
V: TRBV19
J: TRBJ1-5
size: .
D: .

DNA: TGTGCCAGCAGCCTCCGACTAGCGGACGAGACCCAGTACTTC
CDR3: CASSLRLADETQYF
V: TRBV9
J: TRBJ2-5
size: .
D: TRBD2

DNA: TGTGCCACCCACCTCCTAGCGGCCGGTAGGGAGACCCAGTACTTC
CDR3: CATHLLAAGRETQYF
V: TRBV27
J: TRBJ2-5
size: .
D: TRBD2

DNA: TGTGCCAGCTCAGGACAGGGAGCCGGGGAGCTGTTTTTT
CDR3: CASSGQGAGELFF
V: TRBV18
J: TRBJ2-2
size: .
D: TRBD1

DNA: TGTGCCAGCAGTCCTACTTTAGCGGGGGGGCCGTTCTTC
CDR3: CASSPTLAGGPFF
V: TRBV6-5
J: TRBJ2-1
size: .
D: TRBD2

DNA: TGCGCCAGCAGCTTGTCCTCCCAGGGAGGGGAGACCCAGTACTTC
CDR3: CASSLSSQGGETQYF
V: TRBV5-1
J: TRBJ2-5
size: .
D: TRBD2

DNA: TGTGCCAGCACAGACAGGGTGATAAGGGAAAAACTGTTTTTT
CDR3: CASTDRVIREKLFF
V: TRBV9
J: TRBJ1-4
size: .
D: TRBD1

DNA: TGCGCCAGCAGCCAGGTTTATGCCGGGACAGGGACCACTGAAGCTTTCTTT
CDR3: CASSQVYAGTGTTEAFF
V: TRBV4-1
J: TRBJ1-1
size: .
D: TRBD1

DNA: TGCGCCAGCAGCGCGTCCCGGGACAGGAGTGGAAACACCATATATTTT
CDR3: CASSASRDRSGNTIYF
V: TRBV5-1
J: TRBJ1-3
size: .
D: TRBD1

DNA: TGTGCCATCAGTTCCGGGACAGGGGAGACCGGGGAGCTGTTTTTT
CDR3: CAISSGTGETGELFF
V: TRBV10-3
J: TRBJ2-2
size: .
D: TRBD1

DNA: TGTGCCAGCAGTTCCCCCGGGACAAACTATGGCTACACCTTC
CDR3: CASSSPGTNYGYTF
V: TRBV6-5
J: TRBJ1-2
size: .
D: .

DNA: TGTGCCAGCAGTCGATCGGTCTATGGCTACACCTTC
CDR3: CASSRSVYGYTF
V: TRBV6-2/TRBV6-3
J: TRBJ1-2
size: .
D: .

DNA: TGTGCCAGCAGTTCGACTAGCGGGGGGAGAAAAAACATTCAGTACTTC
CDR3: CASSSTSGGRKNIQYF
V: TRBV3-1/TRBV3-2
J: TRBJ2-4
size: .
D: TRBD2

DNA: TGTGCCATCAGTCCGGGACAGGGGGCCAACCCCCGGGGGATGTTCGGGGAGCTGTTTTTT
CDR3: CAISPGQGANPRGMFGELFF
V: TRBV10-3
J: TRBJ2-2
size: .
D: TRBD1

DNA: TGTGCCAGTAGTGGTCGGGGGGGCCCCTACAATGAGCAGTTCTTC
CDR3: CASSGRGGPYNEQFF
V: TRBV19
J: TRBJ2-1
size: .
D: TRBD2